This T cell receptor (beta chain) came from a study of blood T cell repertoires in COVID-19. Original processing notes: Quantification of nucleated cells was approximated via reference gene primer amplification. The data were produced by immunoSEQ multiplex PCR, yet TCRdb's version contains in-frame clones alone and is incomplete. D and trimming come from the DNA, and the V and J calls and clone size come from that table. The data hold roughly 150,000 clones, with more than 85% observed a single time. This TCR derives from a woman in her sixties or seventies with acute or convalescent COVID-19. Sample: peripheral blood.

The CDR3 loop reads CASSILDNTRSPLHF. CDR3 in DNA: TGTGCCAGTAGTATCTTGGACAATACGAGGTCACCCCTCCACTTT. This rearrangement joins TRBV19 to TRBJ1-6; a possible D gene is TRBD1 (5 bases). V dropped 3 bases and J dropped 10 bases, with 16 bases sitting between them. The CDR3 is made up of 15 amino acids. CDR1 and CDR2 (germline): LNHDA, SQIVND (reference sequence).